A selection of T cell receptor beta chains follows, all from one sample in a study of breast tumors, draining lymph nodes, adjacent tissues. Using its own MiXCR run on the multiplex PCR reads, TCRdb lists one record per CDR3 protein. The profile shows roughly 110,000 distinct CDR3 sequences, around 30% of them singletons. What was sequenced was axillary lymph node tissue. These TCRs come from a female donor with breast cancer. Some clones in this sample may be carry-over from other donors' samples. Each CDR3 is given with its conserved first and last residue.

V gene: TRBV5-1; CDR3 protein: CASSLARGQRYEQYF
V gene: TRBV10-2; CDR3 protein: CASRQTGTGNQHQHF
V gene: TRBV6-2/TRBV6-3; CDR3 protein: CASSYSGGLRNEQFF
V gene: TRBV7-9; CDR3 protein: CASSSSAYNEQFF
V gene: TRBV5-4; CDR3 protein: CASSLPGTEQFF
V gene: TRBV12-3/TRBV12-4; CDR3 protein: CASSLAGADYDYTF
V gene: TRBV19; CDR3 protein: CASEQGPNAEAFF
V gene: TRBV19; CDR3 protein: CASSKGLGGGQPQHF
V gene: TRBV6-5; CDR3 protein: CASSYPGAYEQYF
V gene: TRBV2; CDR3 protein: CASRGDRPTGELFF
V gene: TRBV15; CDR3 protein: CATSSQGGLGNQPQHF
V gene: TRBV7-8; CDR3 protein: CASSENSDHQPQHF
V gene: TRBV19; CDR3 protein: CASKTGVNTEAFF
V gene: TRBV29-1; CDR3 protein: CSVRGLAGRSYQETQYF
V gene: TRBV12-3/TRBV12-4; CDR3 protein: CASSSGDSGAYEQYF
V gene: TRBV12-3/TRBV12-4; CDR3 protein: CAAGTVDSPLHF
V gene: TRBV7-6; CDR3 protein: CASSLELGSGNTIYF
V gene: TRBV7-6; CDR3 protein: CASSQGNYGYTF
V gene: TRBV7-9; CDR3 protein: CASGPGWGSGINLIYNEQFF
V gene: TRBV7-2; CDR3 protein: CASSLAWQGFYEQYF